These T cell receptor beta chains were read from a single sample in a study of T-cell memory formation after mild COVID-19. MiXCR was run by TCRdb on the 5' RACE reads, yielding one entry per CDR3 protein. The table lists about 360,000 distinct CDR3 sequences, approximately 15% of them singletons, with roughly 22% in the top ten. The sequencing sample was made of PBMCs or a T cell subset sorted from them (not recorded which). The origin of the receptors is a man between 18 and 29 years old who had mild COVID-19 (a few samples of this study predate the infection). Cell type and time point are not known. The CDR3 runs from the conserved cysteine through the conserved F or W. A D gene is named only where the DNA matches it firmly. Rows give clone size only sometimes, using once, few, many, or a class for an expanded clone.

>TRBV7-3|.|TRBJ2-3|.
TGTGCCAGCAGCTTATCCGGGGGGCAGGCAGATACGCAGTATTTT
CASSLSGGQADTQYF
>TRBV29-1|.|TRBJ2-3|TRBD2
TGCAGCGTTGAAGACCGAGCGGGGGGCACAGATACGCAGTATTTT
CSVEDRAGGTDTQYF
>TRBV2|few|TRBJ2-5|.
TGTGCCAGCAGGCTTACTTCGGAGACCCAGTACTTC
CASRLTSETQYF
>TRBV19|few|TRBJ1-1|.
TGTGCCAGTAGTCCGGTTATGATGAACACTGAAGCTTTCTTT
CASSPVMMNTEAFF
>TRBV5-5|few|TRBJ2-5|.
TGTGCCAGCAGCTCGACCGTCGGGGGCGAAGAGACCCAGTACTTC
CASSSTVGGEETQYF
>TRBV5-6|.|TRBJ2-2|.
TGTGCCAGCAGCTCCTCGTACGTTGGGGGCACCGGGGAGCTGTTTTTT
CASSSSYVGGTGELFF
>TRBV9|.|TRBJ2-3|.
TGTGCCAGCAGCATGGGGGGGCAGAGCACAGATACGCAGTATTTT
CASSMGGQSTDTQYF
>TRBV10-3|.|TRBJ1-1|.
TGTGCCATCAGTGAGAATGACTACACTGAAGCTTTCTTT
CAISENDYTEAFF
>TRBV29-1|few|TRBJ1-5|TRBD1
TGCAGCGTTGAAACAGGGGTTGGGCAGCCCCAGCATTTT
CSVETGVGQPQHF
>TRBV5-1|many|TRBJ1-1|.
TGCGCCAGCAGCTTGAACGGTGCGAACACTGAAGCTTTCTTT
CASSLNGANTEAFF
>TRBV5-1|.|TRBJ2-3|.
TGCGCCAGCAGCACGGGACATTTCACAGATACGCAGTATTTT
CASSTGHFTDTQYF
>TRBV5-5|few|TRBJ2-4|TRBD1
TGTGCCAGCAGCGGAGAGGGACAGACAGTGGACATTCAGTACTTC
CASSGEGQTVDIQYF
>TRBV5-4|.|TRBJ2-5|.
TGTGCCAGCAGCTTTAGCAACGAAGAGACCCAGTACTTC
CASSFSNEETQYF
>TRBV25-1|.|TRBJ2-7|TRBD2
TGTGCCGCCGGGGGGGCCAACTCCTACGAGCAGTACTTC
CAAGGANSYEQYF
>TRBV3-1|few|TRBJ2-3|.
TGTGCCAGCAGCCAAGCGTGGAGTAGAGATACGCAGTATTTT
CASSQAWSRDTQYF
>TRBV4-2|few|TRBJ1-5|.
TGTGCCAGCAGCCAAGAAGAAACAGGGTCTGTCAATCAGCCCCAGCATTTT
CASSQEETGSVNQPQHF
>TRBV27|.|TRBJ2-5|TRBD2
TGTGCCAGCGGTCTACTTAGCGGGGAGCGACAGACCCAGTACTTC
CASGLLSGERQTQYF
>TRBV4-1|.|TRBJ2-3|.
TGCGCCAGCAGCCAAGACGGCACAGATACGCAGTATTTT
CASSQDGTDTQYF
>TRBV4-1|.|TRBJ1-6|.
TGCGCCAGCAGCCAGACACCCCTTAATTCACCCCTCCACTTT
CASSQTPLNSPLHF
>TRBV4-3|.|TRBJ1-5|.
TGCGCCAGCAGCCAAGGTTTGGGGGGTACCGGATACAATCAGCCCCAGCATTTT
CASSQGLGGTGYNQPQHF
>TRBV2|.|TRBJ2-1|.
TGTGCCAGCGGTCGAGGGCAGTTAAATAGCAATGAGCAGTTCTTC
CASGRGQLNSNEQFF
>TRBV15|.|TRBJ2-2|TRBD2
TGTGCCACCAGCAGAGATATTTACACTAGCGGGGGAACTAGCACCGGGGAGCTGTTTTTT
CATSRDIYTSGGTSTGELFF
>TRBV5-4|.|TRBJ1-2|.
TGTGCCAGCAGCTTGGGGGGACGGGGATACGGCTACACCTTC
CASSLGGRGYGYTF
>TRBV9|.|TRBJ2-5|.
TGTGCCAGCAGCGAGGAAGGGATCCGGGAGACCCAGTACTTC
CASSEEGIRETQYF
>TRBV5-5|.|TRBJ2-1|.
TGTGCCAGCAGCTTGGAGGCACAGGGTAGTCATGAGCAGTTCTTC
CASSLEAQGSHEQFF
>TRBV7-6|once|TRBJ2-6|.
TGTGCCAGCAGCCCAGTGAGCTCTGGGGCCAACGTCCTGACTTTC
CASSPVSSGANVLTF
>TRBV5-5|few|TRBJ1-1|TRBD1
TGTGCCAGCAGCTTGGAGGGACAGGGGGACAGGGAAGCTTTCTTT
CASSLEGQGDREAFF
>TRBV12-3/TRBV12-4|few|TRBJ1-1|.
TGTGCCAGCACTAAAGATTTGGGGAGCACTGAAGCTTTCTTT
CASTKDLGSTEAFF
>TRBV14|.|TRBJ2-1|.
TGTGCCAGCAGCCAAGATGGGAGTAGCGGAAATGAGCAGTTCTTC
CASSQDGSSGNEQFF